This record concerns one TCR beta chain sequence. Its matching antigen is unknown. This sample is drawn from a study of OX40 agonist ivuxolimab in advanced cancers. Study-wide context: Ivuxolimab, an antibody acting as an agonist of OX40 (CD134), was used to treat patients. Head and neck, renal cell, melanoma or hepatocellular carcinoma were the cancers that dose-escalation patients had. The group had a mean age of about 60 years, ranged from about 20 to 79, and was 82.7% male. The study's findings and limits: Among T cells, CD8+ cells averaged more expanded clones than CD4+ cells.

Clones were sequenced by immunoSEQ multiplex PCR, and TCRdb holds only the in-frame ones, with some missing. Among over 85,000 clones listed, 89% were seen once. The CDR3 is 15 amino acids. V gave up 0 bases and J gave up 6 bases, with 9 bases separating them. Germline loops: CDR1 LGHNA, CDR2 YSLEER. Sequenced here: CD4+ or CD8+ T cells sorted from blood, sampled in a trial of the OX40 agonist ivuxolimab. This sequence was found in an adult with an advanced solid tumor such as melanoma, head and neck, liver or kidney cancer. The rearrangement joins TRBV4-3 to TRBJ1-6; D gene ambiguous. The CDR3 reads CASSQDSTVNSPLHF. As DNA, the CDR3 is TGCGCCAGCAGCCAAGATTCAACAGTTAATTCACCCCTCCACTTT.